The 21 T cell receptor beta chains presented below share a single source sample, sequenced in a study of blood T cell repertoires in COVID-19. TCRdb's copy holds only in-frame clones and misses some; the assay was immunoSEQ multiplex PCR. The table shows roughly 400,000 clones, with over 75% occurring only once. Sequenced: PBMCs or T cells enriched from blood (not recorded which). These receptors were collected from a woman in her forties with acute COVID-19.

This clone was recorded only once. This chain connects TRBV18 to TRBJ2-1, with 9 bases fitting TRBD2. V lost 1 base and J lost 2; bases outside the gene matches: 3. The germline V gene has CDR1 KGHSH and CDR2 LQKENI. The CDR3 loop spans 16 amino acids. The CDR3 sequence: CASSPQVAGAYNEQFF. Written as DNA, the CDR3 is TGTGCCAGCTCACCACAGGTAGCGGGGGCCTACAATGAGCAGTTCTTC.

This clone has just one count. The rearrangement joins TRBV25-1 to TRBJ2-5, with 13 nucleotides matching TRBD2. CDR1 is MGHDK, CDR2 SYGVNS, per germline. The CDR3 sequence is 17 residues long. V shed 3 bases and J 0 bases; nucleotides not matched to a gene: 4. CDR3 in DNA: TGTGCCAGCAGTGATTTACTAGCGGGGGGGTACCAAGAGACCCAGTACTTC. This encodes CASSDLLAGGYQETQYF.

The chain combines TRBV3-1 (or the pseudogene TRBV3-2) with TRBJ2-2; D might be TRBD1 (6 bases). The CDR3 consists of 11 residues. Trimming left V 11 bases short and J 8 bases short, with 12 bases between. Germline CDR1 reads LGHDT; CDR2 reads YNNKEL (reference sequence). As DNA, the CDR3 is TGTGCCTGCGAGGGGGTAGGGGAGCTGTTTTTT. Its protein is CACEGVGELFF.

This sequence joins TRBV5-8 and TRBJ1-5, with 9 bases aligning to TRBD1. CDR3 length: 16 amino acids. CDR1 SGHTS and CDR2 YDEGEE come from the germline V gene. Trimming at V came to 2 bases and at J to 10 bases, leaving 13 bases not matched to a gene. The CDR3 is CASSLVQGAPGYPQHF. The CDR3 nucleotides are TGTGCCAGCAGCTTAGTACAGGGGGCCCCGGGGTATCCCCAGCATTTT. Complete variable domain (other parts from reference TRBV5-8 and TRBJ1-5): EAGVTQSPTHLIKTRGQQATLRCSPISGHTSVYWYQQALGLGLQFLLWYDEGEERNRGNFPPRFSGRQFPNYSSELNVNALELEDSALYLCASSLVQGAPGYPQHFGDGTRLSIL.

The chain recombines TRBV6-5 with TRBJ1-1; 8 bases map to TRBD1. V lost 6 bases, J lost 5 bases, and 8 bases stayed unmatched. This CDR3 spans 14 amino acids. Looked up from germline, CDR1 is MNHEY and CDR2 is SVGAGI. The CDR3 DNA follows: TGTGCCAGCAGACCCCAGGGGGCATCGACTGAAGCTTTCTTT. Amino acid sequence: CASRPQGASTEAFF.

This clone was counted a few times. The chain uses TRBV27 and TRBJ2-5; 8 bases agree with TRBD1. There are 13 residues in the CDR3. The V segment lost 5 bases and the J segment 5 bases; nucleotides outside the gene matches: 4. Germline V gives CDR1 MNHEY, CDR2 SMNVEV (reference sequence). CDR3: CASSHRQGETQYF. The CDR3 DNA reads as TGTGCCAGCAGTCACAGACAGGGGGAGACCCAGTACTTC.

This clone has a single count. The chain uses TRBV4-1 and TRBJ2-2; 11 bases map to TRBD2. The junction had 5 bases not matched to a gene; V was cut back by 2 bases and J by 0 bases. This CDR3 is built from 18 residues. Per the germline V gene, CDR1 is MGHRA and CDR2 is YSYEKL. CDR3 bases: TGCGCCAGCAGCCAACCCCTGGGACTAGCGGCGAACACCGGGGAGCTGTTTTTT. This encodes CASSQPLGLAANTGELFF.

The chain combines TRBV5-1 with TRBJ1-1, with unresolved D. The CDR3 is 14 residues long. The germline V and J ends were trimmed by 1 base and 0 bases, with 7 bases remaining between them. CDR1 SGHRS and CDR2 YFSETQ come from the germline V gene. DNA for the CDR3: TGCGCCAGCAGCTTGCGCGGCGTGAACACTGAAGCTTTCTTT. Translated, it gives CASSLRGVNTEAFF.

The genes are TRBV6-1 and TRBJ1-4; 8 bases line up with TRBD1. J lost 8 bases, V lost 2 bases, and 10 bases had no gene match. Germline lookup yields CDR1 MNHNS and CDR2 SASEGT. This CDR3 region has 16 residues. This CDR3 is CASSEPGGQEREKLFF. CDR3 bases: TGTGCCAGCAGTGAACCCGGGGGACAGGAAAGGGAAAAACTGTTTTTT.

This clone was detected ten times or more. The CDR3 bases are TGCGCCAGCAGCTTGGAGAACAAAAATTCACCCCTCCACTTT. Translating gives CASSLENKNSPLHF. The chain recombines TRBV5-1 with TRBJ1-6, with D hard to call. Germline V lookup: CDR1 SGHRS, CDR2 YFSETQ. The V end lost 0 bases, the J end lost 7 bases, and 8 bases lay between the germline ends. The CDR3 runs to 14 residues.

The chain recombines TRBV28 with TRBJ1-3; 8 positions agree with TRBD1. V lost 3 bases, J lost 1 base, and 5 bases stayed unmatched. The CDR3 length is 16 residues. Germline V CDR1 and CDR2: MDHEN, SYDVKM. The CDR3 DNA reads TGTGCCAGCAGTTTTGGGACAGGTTATTCTGGAAACACCATATATTTT. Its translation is CASSFGTGYSGNTIYF. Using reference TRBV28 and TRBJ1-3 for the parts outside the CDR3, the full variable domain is DVKVTQSSRYLVKRTGEKVFLECVQDMDHENMFWYRQDPGLGLRLIYFSYDVKMKEKGDIPEGYSVSREKKERFSLILESASTNQTSMYLCASSFGTGYSGNTIYFGEGSWLTVV.

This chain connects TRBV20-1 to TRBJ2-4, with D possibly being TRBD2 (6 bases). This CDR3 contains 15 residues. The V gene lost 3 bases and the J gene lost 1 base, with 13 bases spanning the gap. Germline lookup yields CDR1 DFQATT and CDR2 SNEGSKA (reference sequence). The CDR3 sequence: CSASTGVLAKNIQYF. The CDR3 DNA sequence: TGCAGTGCTAGTACGGGGGTCCTGGCCAAAAACATTCAGTACTTC.

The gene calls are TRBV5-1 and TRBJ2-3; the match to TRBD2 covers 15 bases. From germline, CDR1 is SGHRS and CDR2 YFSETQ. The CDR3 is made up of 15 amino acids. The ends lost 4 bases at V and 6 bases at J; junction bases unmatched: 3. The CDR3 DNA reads TGCGCCAGCAGCCCAGGGACTAGCGGGGGGGATACGCAGTATTTT. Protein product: CASSPGTSGGDTQYF.

Here the CDR3 reads CASSLTQGTEAFF. CDR3 DNA sequence: TGCGCCAGCAGCCTCACCCAGGGGACTGAAGCTTTCTTT. The gene calls are TRBV5-1 and TRBJ1-1, with D tentatively TRBD1 (6 bases). Looked up from germline, CDR1 is SGHRS and CDR2 is YFSETQ. The V and J ends lost 4 bases and 5 bases respectively, with 12 bases between them. The CDR3 covers 13 residues.

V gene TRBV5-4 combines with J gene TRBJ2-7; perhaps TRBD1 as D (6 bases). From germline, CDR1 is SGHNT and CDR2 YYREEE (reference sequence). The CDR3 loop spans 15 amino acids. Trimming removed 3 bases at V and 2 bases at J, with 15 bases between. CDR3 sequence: CASSSDREITYEQYF. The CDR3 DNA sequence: TGTGCCAGCAGCTCGGACAGAGAGATAACCTACGAGCAGTACTTC.

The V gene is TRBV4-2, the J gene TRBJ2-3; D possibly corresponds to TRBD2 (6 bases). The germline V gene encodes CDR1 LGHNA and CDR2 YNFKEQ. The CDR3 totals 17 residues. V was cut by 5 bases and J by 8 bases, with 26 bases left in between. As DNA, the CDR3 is TGTGCCAGCAGCGTATCCCCCCTCTCTAGCGCCGGCGGTACGCAGTATTTT. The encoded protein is CASSVSPLSSAGGTQYF.

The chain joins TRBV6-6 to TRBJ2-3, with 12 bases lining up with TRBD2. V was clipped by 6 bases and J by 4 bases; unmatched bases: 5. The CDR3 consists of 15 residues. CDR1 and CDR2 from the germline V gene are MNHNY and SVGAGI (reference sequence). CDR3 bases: TGTGCCAGCAGCCTAGCGGGGGGGGCTGCAGATACGCAGTATTTT. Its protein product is CASSLAGGAADTQYF.

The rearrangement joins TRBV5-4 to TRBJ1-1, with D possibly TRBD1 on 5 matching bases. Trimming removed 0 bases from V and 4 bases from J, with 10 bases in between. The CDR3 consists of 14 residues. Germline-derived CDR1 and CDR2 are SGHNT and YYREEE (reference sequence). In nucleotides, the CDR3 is TGTGCCAGCAGCTTGGGCCCGGGGGGCACTGAAGCTTTCTTT. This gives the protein CASSLGPGGTEAFF.

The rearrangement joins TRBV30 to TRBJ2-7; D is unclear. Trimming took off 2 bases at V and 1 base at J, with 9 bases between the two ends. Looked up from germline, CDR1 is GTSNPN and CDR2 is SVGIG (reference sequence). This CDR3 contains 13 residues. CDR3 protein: CAWSMGHSYEQYF. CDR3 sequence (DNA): TGTGCCTGGAGTATGGGCCATTCCTACGAGCAGTACTTC. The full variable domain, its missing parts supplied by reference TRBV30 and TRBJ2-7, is SQTIHQWPATLVQPVGSPLSLECTVEGTSNPNLYWYRQAAGRGLQLLFYSVGIGQISSEVPQNLSASRPQDRQFILSSKKLLLSDSGFYLCAWSMGHSYEQYFGPGTRLTVT.

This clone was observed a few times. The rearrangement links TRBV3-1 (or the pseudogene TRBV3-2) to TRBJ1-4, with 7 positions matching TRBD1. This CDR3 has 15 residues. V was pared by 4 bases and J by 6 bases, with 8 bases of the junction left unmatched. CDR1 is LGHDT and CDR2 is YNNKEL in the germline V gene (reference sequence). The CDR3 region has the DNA TGTGCCAGCAGCCCACCGGGACAGTCAGATGAAAAACTGTTTTTT. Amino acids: CASSPPGQSDEKLFF.

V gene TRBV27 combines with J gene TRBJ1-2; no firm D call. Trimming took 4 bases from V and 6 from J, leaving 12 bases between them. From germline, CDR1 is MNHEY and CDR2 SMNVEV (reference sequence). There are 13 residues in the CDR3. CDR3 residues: CASSWAGGDGYTF. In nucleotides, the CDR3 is TGTGCCAGCAGTTGGGCCGGAGGAGATGGCTACACCTTC.